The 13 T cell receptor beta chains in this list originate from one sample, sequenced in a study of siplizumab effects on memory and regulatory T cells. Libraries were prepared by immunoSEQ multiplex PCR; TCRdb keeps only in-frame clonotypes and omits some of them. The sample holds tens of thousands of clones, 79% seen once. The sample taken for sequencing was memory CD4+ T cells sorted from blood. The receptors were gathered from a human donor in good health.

CDR3 sequence: CATSRDWAENEKLFF. The CDR3 DNA sequence: TGTGCCACCAGCAGAGATTGGGCAGAGAATGAAAAACTGTTTTTT. The V call is TRBV15, the J call TRBJ1-4, with D hard to call. The V end lost 0 bases, the J end lost 5 bases, and 10 bases lay between the germline ends. Germline lookup yields CDR1 LNHNV and CDR2 YYDKDF (reference sequence). There are 15 residues in the CDR3.

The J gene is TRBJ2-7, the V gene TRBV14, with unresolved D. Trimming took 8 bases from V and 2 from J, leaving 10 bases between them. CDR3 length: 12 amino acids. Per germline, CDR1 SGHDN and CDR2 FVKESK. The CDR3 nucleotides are TGTGCCAGCGGACGAGCCCCCTACGAGCAGTACTTC. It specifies CASGRAPYEQYF.

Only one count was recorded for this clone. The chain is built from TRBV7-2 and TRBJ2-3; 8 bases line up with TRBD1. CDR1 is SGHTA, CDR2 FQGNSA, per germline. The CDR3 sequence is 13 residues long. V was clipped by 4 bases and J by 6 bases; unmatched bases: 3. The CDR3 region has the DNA TGTGCCAGCAGCTCGACAGGGGTGGATACGCAGTATTTT. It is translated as CASSSTGVDTQYF.

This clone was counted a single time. CDR3 DNA: TGTGCCAGCAGCGTAGGATCTGGGGCCAACGTCCTGACTTTC. Its translation is CASSVGSGANVLTF. The chain has TRBV9 and TRBJ2-6; the D is unclear. V shed 0 bases and J shed 1 base, with 2 bases lying between them. The CDR3 runs to 14 residues. The V gene's germline CDR1 is SGDLS and CDR2 YYNGEE.

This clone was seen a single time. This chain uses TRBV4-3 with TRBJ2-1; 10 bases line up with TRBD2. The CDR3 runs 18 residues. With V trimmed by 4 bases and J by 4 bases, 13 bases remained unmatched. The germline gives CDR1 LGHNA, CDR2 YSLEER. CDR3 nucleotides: TGCGCCAGCAGCCCCAGGGGGGCTAGCGGGGGACAATACAATGAGCAGTTCTTC. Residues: CASSPRGASGGQYNEQFF.

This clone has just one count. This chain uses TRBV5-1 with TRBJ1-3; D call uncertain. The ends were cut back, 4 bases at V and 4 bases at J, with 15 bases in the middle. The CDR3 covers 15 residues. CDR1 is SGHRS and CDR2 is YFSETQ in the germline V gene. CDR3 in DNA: TGCGCCAGCAGCCCCCAACCCGCTCGGGGAAACACCATATATTTT. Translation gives CASSPQPARGNTIYF.

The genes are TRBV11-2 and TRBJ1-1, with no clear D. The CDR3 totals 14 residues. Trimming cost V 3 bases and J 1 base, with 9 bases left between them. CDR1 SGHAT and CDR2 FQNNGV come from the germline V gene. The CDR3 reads CASSFIAGNTEAFF. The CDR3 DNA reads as TGTGCCAGCAGCTTTATTGCCGGGAACACTGAAGCTTTCTTT.

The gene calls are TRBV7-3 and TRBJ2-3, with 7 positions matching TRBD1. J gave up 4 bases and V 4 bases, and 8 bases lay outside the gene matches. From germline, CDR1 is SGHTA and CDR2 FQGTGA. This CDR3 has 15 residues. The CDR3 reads CASSSLGQAADTQYF. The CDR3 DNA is TGTGCCAGCAGCTCCCTCGGACAGGCGGCAGATACGCAGTATTTT.

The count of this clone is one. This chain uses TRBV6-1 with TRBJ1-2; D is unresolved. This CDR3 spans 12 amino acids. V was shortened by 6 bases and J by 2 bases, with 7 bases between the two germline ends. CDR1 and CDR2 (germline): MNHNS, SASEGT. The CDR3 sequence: CASRRLNYGYTF. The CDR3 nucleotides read TGTGCCAGCAGGCGGCTGAACTATGGCTACACCTTC.

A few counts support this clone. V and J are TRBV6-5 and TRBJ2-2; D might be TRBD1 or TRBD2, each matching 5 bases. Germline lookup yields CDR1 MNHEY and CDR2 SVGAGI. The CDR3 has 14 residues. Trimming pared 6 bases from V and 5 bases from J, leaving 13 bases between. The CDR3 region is CASRPGTSTGELFF. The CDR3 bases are TGTGCCAGCAGACCCGGGACGTCTACCGGGGAGCTGTTTTTT.

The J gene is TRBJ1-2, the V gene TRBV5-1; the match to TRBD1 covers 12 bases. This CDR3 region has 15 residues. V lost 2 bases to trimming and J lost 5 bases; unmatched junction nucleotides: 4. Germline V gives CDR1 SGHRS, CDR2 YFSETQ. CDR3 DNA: TGCGCCAGCAGCTTAGGGACAGGGGGCACGTATGGCTACACCTTC. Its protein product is CASSLGTGGTYGYTF. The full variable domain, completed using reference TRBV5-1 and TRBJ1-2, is KAGVTQTPRYLIKTRGQQVTLSCSPISGHRSVSWYQQTPGQGLQFLFEYFSETQRNKGNFPGRFSGRQFSNSRSEMNVSTLELGDSALYLCASSLGTGGTYGYTFGSGTRLTVV.

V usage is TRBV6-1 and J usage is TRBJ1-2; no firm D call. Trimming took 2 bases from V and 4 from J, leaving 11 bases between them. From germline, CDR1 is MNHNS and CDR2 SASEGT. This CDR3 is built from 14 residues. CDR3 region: CASSELLIFYGYTF. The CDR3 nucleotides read TGTGCCAGCAGTGAATTGTTGATTTTCTATGGCTACACCTTC.

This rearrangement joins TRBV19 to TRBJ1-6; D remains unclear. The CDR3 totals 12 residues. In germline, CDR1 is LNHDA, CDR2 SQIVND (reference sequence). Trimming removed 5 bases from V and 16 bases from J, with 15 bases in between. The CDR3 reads CASSQQISRLHF. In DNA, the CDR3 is TGTGCCAGTAGTCAACAGATCTCACGTCTCCACTTT.